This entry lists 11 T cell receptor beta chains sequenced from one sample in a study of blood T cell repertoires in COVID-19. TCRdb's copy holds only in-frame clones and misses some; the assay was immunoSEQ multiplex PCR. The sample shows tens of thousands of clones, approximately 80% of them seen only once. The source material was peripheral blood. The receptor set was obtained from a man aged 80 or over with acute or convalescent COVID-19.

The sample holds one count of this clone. The CDR3 is CASALEGLTYNEQFF. CDR3 bases: TGTGCTAGTGCCCTGGAGGGGCTGACCTACAATGAGCAGTTCTTC. This chain uses TRBV12-5 with TRBJ2-1, with TRBD2 as a possible D gene (6 bases). CDR1 is LGHNT and CDR2 is FRNRAP in the germline V gene. The CDR3 covers 15 residues. Trimming cost V 7 bases and J 2 bases, with 15 bases left between them.

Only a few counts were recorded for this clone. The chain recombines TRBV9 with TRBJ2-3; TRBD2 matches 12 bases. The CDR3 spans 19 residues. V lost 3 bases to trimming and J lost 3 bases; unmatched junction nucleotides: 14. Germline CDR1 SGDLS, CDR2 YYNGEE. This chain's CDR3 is CASSAGASGGAAITDTQYF. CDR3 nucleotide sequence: TGTGCCAGCAGCGCCGGGGCTAGCGGGGGGGCCGCGATTACAGATACGCAGTATTTT. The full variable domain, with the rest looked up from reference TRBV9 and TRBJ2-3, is DSGVTQTPKHLITATGQRVTLRCSPRSGDLSVYWYQQSLDQGLQFLIQYYNGEERAKGNILERFSAQQFPDLHSELNLSSLELGDSALYFCASSAGASGGAAITDTQYFGPGTRLTVL.

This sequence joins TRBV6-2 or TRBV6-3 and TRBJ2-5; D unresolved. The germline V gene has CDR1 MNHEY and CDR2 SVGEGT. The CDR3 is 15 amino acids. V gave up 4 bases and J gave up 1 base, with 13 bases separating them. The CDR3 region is CASSLSGLPQETQYF. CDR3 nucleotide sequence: TGTGCCAGCAGTTTGTCTGGCCTCCCCCAAGAGACCCAGTACTTC.

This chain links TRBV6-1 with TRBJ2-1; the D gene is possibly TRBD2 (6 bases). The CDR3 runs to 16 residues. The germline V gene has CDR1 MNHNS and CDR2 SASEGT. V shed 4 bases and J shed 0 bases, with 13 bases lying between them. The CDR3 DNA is TGTGCCAGCAGTGTAAGGCGGGGAGCCTCCTACAATGAGCAGTTCTTC. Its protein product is CASSVRRGASYNEQFF.

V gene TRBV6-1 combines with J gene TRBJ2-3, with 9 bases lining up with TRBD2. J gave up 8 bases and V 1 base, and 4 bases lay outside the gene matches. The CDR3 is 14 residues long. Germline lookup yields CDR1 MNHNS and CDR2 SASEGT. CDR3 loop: CASSEGGGVGTQYF. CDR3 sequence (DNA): TGTGCCAGCAGTGAAGGCGGGGGGGTGGGTACGCAGTATTTT.

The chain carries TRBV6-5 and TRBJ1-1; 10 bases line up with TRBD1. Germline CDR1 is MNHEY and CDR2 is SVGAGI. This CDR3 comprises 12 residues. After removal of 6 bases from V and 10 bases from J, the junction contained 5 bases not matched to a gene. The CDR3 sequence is CASRAGQGGAFF. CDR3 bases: TGTGCCAGCAGAGCTGGACAGGGGGGAGCTTTCTTT.

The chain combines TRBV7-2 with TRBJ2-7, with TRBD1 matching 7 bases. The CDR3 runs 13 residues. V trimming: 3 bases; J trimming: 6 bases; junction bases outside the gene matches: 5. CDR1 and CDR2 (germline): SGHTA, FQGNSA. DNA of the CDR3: TGTGCCAGCAGCTTCCACAGGGGTAGCGAGCAGTACTTC. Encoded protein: CASSFHRGSEQYF.

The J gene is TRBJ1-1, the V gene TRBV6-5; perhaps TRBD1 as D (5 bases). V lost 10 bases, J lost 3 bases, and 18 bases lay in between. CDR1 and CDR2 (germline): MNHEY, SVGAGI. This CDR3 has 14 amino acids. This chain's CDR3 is CATYPGREDTEAFF. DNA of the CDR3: TGTGCCACCTATCCGGGACGGGAGGACACTGAAGCTTTCTTT.

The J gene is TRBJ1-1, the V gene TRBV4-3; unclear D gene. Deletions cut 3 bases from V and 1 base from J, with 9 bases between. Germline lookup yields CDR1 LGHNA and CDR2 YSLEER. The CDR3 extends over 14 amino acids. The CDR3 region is CASSQEGWNTEAFF. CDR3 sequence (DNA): TGCGCCAGCAGCCAGGAGGGTTGGAACACTGAAGCTTTCTTT.

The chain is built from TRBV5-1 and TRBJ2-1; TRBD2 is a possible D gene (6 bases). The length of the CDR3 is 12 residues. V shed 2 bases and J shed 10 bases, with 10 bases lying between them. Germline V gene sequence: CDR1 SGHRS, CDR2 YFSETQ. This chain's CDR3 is CASSFAGMEQFF. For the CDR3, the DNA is TGCGCCAGCAGCTTCGCGGGGATGGAGCAGTTCTTC.

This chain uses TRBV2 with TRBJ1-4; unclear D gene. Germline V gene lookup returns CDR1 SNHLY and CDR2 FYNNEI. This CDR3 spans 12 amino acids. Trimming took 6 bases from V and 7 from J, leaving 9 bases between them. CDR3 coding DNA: TGTGCCAGCAGAGGACTGGGTGAAAAACTGTTTTTT. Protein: CASRGLGEKLFF.